Sequencing of this T cell receptor beta chain was carried out in a study of radiation and T cells in renal cell carcinoma. As to time point: blood 4 weeks post-SBRT, at nephrectomy. Documented treatment: 15 Gy SBRT to primary tumor, nephrectomy 4 weeks later. Nephrectomy followed 15 Gy stereotactic body radiation by 4 weeks. Radiation-treated patients gave blood at baseline, week 2 and week 4. This renal cell carcinoma was of the clear cell type. This table comes from immunoSEQ multiplex PCR, and its TCRdb copy is limited to in-frame clones, with some not included. The sample yields around 180,000 clones, about nine tenths seen once. V was trimmed by 3 bases and J by 8 bases, leaving 10 bases between them. Per the germline V gene, CDR1 is MNHNS and CDR2 is SASEGT. The CDR3 is 12 amino acids.

The clonotype was recovered from a woman aged 45-65 years with renal cell carcinoma. The specimen was blood, collected from a patient whose treatment included radiotherapy and nephrectomy. The gene calls are TRBV6-1 and TRBJ1-2; the D is unclear. CDR3 loop: CASSDGSRGYTF. The CDR3 bases are TGTGCCAGCAGTGACGGTTCTAGGGGCTACACCTTC.